The sample holds a few counts of the clone carrying this T cell receptor (beta chain). Its antigen remains unidentified. The data stem from a study of beta chain features in type 1 diabetes. Staining for CD45RO/CCR7/CD25/CD127/CD95/CD27 allowed sorting of CD4+ naive, central memory, regulatory and stem cell-like memory cells. The CDR3 spans 16 residues. The junction had 7 bases not matched to a gene; V was cut back by 6 bases and J by 2 bases. Per germline, CDR1 LNHDA and CDR2 SQIVND (reference sequence). The authors reverse transcribed all of the isolated RNA, so sequencing captured expressed TCRB transcripts. Sequenced by immunoSEQ multiplex PCR; TCRdb stores in-frame clones only, minus some. Found here are 600,000 or so clones, about an eighth of them singletons; the top ten hold over 0.1%. Overall study results and limits: Junctions at VDJ sites from type 1 diabetes patients had fewer insertions and more deletions. Healthy donors had naive, central memory and Treg TCRB repertoires that appeared less similar than those seen among patients. Across all four CD4+ subsets, people with type 1 diabetes showed modestly shorter TCRB CDR3s.

The TCR sequence derives from a young man with type 1 diabetes. The sequenced sample consisted of naive CD4+ T cells from blood. The chain uses TRBV19 and TRBJ2-6; 7 positions match TRBD1. Here the CDR3 reads CASSPQGLPGANVLTF. CDR3 bases: TGTGCCAGTAGCCCACAGGGGCTCCCTGGGGCCAACGTCCTGACTTTC.